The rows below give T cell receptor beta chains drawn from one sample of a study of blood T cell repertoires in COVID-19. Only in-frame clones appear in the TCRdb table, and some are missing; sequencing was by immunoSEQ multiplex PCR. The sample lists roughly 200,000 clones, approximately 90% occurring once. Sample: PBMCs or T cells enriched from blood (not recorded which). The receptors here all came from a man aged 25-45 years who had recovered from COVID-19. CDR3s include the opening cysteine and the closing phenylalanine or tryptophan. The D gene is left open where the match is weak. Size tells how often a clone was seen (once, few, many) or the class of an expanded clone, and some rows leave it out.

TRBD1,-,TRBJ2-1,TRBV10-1,CASSHRDRGKQFF,TGCGCCAGCAGCCACCGGGACAGGGGAAAGCAGTTCTTC
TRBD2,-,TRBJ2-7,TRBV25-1,CASSGGGPGLALTYEQYF,TGTGCCAGCAGTGGAGGGGGACCGGGACTAGCGTTAACCTACGAGCAGTACTTC
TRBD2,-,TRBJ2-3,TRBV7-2,CASSIDGGDTQYF,TGTGCCAGCAGCATCGACGGGGGGGATACGCAGTATTTT
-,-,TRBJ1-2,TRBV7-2,CASRPAGASSGYTF,TGTGCCAGCAGACCGGCAGGGGCAAGCAGTGGCTACACCTTC
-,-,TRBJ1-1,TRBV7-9,CASSSPYGEAFF,TGTGCCAGCAGCTCACCCTACGGGGAAGCTTTCTTT
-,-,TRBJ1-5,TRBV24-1,CATMTVYNQPQHF,TGTGCCACAATGACAGTATACAATCAGCCCCAGCATTTT
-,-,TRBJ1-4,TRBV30,CAWSRQGWEKLFF,TGTGCCTGGAGCCGGCAGGGATGGGAAAAACTGTTTTTT
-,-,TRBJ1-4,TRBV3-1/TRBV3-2,CASRWIGYRGAGEKLFF,TGTGCCAGCAGGTGGATAGGGTATAGGGGCGCGGGGGAAAAACTGTTTTTT
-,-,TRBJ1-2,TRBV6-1,CASSEPMGQSYGYTF,TGTGCCAGCAGTGAGCCGATGGGACAAAGCTATGGCTACACCTTC
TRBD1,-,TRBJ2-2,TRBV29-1,CSVGQGRAGELFF,TGCAGCGTGGGACAGGGGAGAGCCGGGGAGCTGTTTTTT
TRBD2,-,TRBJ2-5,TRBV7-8,CASSPRLAGHQETQYF,TGTGCCAGCAGCCCAAGACTAGCGGGGCATCAAGAGACCCAGTACTTC
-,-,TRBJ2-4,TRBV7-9,CASSSHTDRAKNIQYF,TGTGCCAGCAGCTCACACACCGACAGAGCCAAAAACATTCAGTACTTC
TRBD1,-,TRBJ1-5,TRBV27,CASSFEGGRQPQHF,TGTGCCAGCAGTTTTGAAGGGGGCCGTCAGCCCCAGCATTTT
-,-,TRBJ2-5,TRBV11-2,CASSFPQETQYF,TGTGCCAGCAGCTTTCCCCAGGAGACCCAGTACTTC
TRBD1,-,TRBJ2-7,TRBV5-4,CASSSRQGPYEQYF,TGTGCCAGCAGCTCACGACAGGGACCCTACGAGCAGTACTTC
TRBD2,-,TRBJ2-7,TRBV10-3,CAISESASGTYEQYF,TGTGCCATCAGTGAGTCTGCTAGCGGGACCTACGAGCAGTACTTC
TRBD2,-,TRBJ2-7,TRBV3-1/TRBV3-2,CASSQEGLAGGPSYEQYF,TGTGCCAGCAGCCAAGAGGGACTAGCGGGAGGGCCCTCCTACGAGCAGTACTTC
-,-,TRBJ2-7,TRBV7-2,CASSSRSGSPYEQYF,TGTGCCAGCAGCTCGCGGTCGGGGAGCCCCTACGAGCAGTACTTC
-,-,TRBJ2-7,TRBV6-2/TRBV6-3,CASSYSPQGSEQYF,TGTGCCAGCAGTTACTCTCCACAGGGATCCGAGCAGTACTTC
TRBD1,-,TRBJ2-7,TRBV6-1,CASSETGVYEQYF,TGTGCCAGCAGTGAAACAGGGGTTTACGAGCAGTACTTC
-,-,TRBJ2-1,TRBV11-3,CASSLRPGLSNEQFF,TGTGCCAGCAGCTTAAGGCCGGGACTCTCCAATGAGCAGTTCTTC
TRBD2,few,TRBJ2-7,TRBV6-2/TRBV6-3,CASSRTSGLLYTSYEQYF,TGTGCCAGCAGCCGGACTAGCGGCCTCCTCTATACCTCCTACGAGCAGTACTTC
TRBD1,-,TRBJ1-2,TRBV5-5,CASSLATGTGKGGYTF,TGTGCCAGCAGCTTGGCAACCGGGACAGGGAAGGGGGGCTACACCTTC
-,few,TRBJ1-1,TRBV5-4,CASSLGGQRITEAFF,TGTGCCAGCAGCTTGGGGGGGCAGCGGATCACTGAAGCTTTCTTT
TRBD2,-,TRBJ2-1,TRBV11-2,CASSVSGGAHNEQFF,TGTGCCAGCAGCGTTAGCGGGGGGGCCCACAATGAGCAGTTCTTC
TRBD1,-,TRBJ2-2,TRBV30,CAYGQGSIGELFF,TGTGCCTACGGACAGGGTTCCATCGGGGAGCTGTTTTTT
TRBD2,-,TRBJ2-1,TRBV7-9,CASSTISGRGNEQFF,TGTGCCAGCAGCACCATTAGCGGGAGAGGGAATGAGCAGTTCTTC
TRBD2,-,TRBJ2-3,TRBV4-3,CASSHLAGSSTDTQYF,TGCGCCAGCAGCCACCTAGCGGGGAGTAGCACAGATACGCAGTATTTT
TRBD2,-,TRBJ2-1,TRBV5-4,CASRRKGLAETNYNEQFF,TGTGCCAGCAGGCGAAAGGGACTAGCGGAAACCAACTACAATGAGCAGTTCTTC
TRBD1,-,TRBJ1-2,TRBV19,CASIASGTGRADGYTF,TGTGCCAGTATCGCCTCCGGGACAGGGAGAGCGGATGGCTACACCTTC
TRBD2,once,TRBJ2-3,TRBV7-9,CASSFQRGNTDTQYF,TGTGCCAGCAGCTTCCAGCGGGGAAACACAGATACGCAGTATTTT
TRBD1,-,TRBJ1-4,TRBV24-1,CATSDPGQGNEKLFF,TGTGCCACCAGTGACCCGGGACAGGGTAATGAAAAACTGTTTTTT
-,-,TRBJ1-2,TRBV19,CASGIPLGQLYGYTF,TGTGCCAGTGGAATACCCCTTGGACAGCTCTATGGCTACACCTTC
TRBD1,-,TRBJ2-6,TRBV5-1,CASSLEGPGTGDSGANVLTF,TGCGCCAGCAGCTTGGAGGGTCCCGGGACAGGGGACTCTGGGGCCAACGTCCTGACTTTC
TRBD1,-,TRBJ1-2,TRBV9,CASSVATGSGYTF,TGTGCCAGCAGCGTAGCGACAGGGTCCGGCTACACCTTC
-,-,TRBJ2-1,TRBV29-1,CSVEPTSFYNEQFF,TGCAGCGTTGAACCGACTAGTTTCTACAATGAGCAGTTCTTC
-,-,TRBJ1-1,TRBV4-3,CASSYMTVNTEAFF,TGCGCCAGCAGCTATATGACAGTGAACACTGAAGCTTTCTTT
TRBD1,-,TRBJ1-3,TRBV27,CASSFHGPVGTGASGNTIYF,TGTGCCAGCAGTTTTCACGGCCCGGTCGGGACAGGGGCCTCTGGAAACACCATATATTTT
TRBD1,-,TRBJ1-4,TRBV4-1,CASSLPGGTNEKLFF,TGCGCCAGCAGCCTTCCAGGGGGCACTAATGAAAAACTGTTTTTT
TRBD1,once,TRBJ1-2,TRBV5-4,CASRHDRGNYGYTF,TGTGCCAGCAGACACGACAGGGGTAACTATGGCTACACCTTC
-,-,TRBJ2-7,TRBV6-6,CASSDGGNEQYF,TGTGCCAGCAGTGACGGGGGAAACGAGCAGTACTTC
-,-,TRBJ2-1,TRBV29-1,CSVVSDFYNEQFF,TGCAGCGTTGTCTCCGACTTCTACAATGAGCAGTTCTTC
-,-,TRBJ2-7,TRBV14,CASSQVNREGNEQYF,TGTGCCAGCAGCCAAGTTAACAGGGAAGGAAACGAGCAGTACTTC
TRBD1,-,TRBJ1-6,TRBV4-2,CASSQEGQWNSPLHF,TGTGCCAGCAGCCAGGAGGGACAGTGGAATTCACCCCTCCACTTT
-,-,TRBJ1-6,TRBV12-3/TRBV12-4,CASSRYNSPLHF,TGTGCCAGCAGCCGCTATAATTCACCCCTCCACTTT
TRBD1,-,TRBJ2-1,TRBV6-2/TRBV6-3,CASSDRGRDEQFF,TGTGCCAGCAGTGACAGGGGCCGGGATGAGCAGTTCTTC
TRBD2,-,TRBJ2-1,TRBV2,CASSHLTSGITNEQFF,TGTGCCAGCAGCCACTTGACTAGCGGGATTACGAATGAGCAGTTCTTC
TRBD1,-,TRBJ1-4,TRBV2,CASRWDREEKLFF,TGTGCCAGCAGATGGGACAGGGAGGAAAAACTGTTTTTT
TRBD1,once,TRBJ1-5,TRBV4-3,CASSQTGAQPQHF,TGCGCCAGCAGCCAAACAGGGGCCCAGCCCCAGCATTTT
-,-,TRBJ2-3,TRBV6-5,CASTRGPDSTDTQYF,TGTGCCAGCACCCGGGGTCCAGATAGCACAGATACGCAGTATTTT
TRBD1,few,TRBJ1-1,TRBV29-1,CSVEKGGITEAFF,TGCAGCGTTGAGAAAGGGGGCATTACTGAAGCTTTCTTT
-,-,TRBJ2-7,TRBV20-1,CSAPHQGEQYF,TGCAGTGCTCCTCACCAGGGAGAGCAGTACTTC
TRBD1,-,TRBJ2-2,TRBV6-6,CASGLQGAYGELFF,TGTGCCAGCGGTCTGCAGGGGGCATACGGGGAGCTGTTTTTT